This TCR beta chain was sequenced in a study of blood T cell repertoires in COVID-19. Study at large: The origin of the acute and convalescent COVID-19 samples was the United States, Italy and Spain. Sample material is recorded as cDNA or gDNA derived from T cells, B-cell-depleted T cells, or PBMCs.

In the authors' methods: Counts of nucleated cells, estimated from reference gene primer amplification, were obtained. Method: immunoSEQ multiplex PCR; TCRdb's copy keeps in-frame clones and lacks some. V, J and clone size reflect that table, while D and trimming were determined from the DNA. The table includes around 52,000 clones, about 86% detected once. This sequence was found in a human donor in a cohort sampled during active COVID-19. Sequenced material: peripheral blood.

CDR3 DNA: TGTGCCAGCAGCTTACAGGGGACCCATCCCACCGGGGAGCTGTTTTTT. This encodes CASSLQGTHPTGELFF. The gene calls are TRBV5-4 and TRBJ2-2; 7 bases fit TRBD1. The V and J ends lost 2 bases and 4 bases, in that order; junction bases with no gene match: 8. The CDR3 consists of 16 residues. Germline V gives CDR1 SGHNT, CDR2 YYREEE (reference sequence).